This T cell receptor beta chain was documented in a study of blood T cell repertoires in COVID-19 (dated by TCRdb to about 2020). With respect to the entire study: The collaborator samples originated in the United States, Italy and Spain and spanned the acute and convalescent phases of COVID-19. The repertoires were released in a freely available public database intended as a resource for research on the immune response to SARS-CoV-2. Samples were obtained from the ongoing ImmuneRACE study (first 160 participants) and from roughly 1,300 subjects provided by 6 global collaborators. Where HLA class I and class II types were available, the types were taken from metadata supplied by the sample provider, not from assay-based typing. The prospective study material was composed of cDNA or gDNA derived from T cells, B-cell-depleted T cells, or PBMCs. A de-identified subject ID, COVID-19 status, age in years and sex were almost always included in the sample metadata. The dataset comprised deeply sampled blood TCRbeta repertoires from subjects exposed to, actively infected with, or recovered from COVID-19. What the research found in general, with its limitations: The amount of clinical and demographic metadata varied by source and participant and was provided uncurated.

This clone was seen a handful of times. Its antigen target is currently unknown. There are no base qualities to consult, and no much larger clone falls within one base. The collaborating institutions used their own protocols to collect whole blood in K2EDTA tubes. For TCRbeta analysis, collaborators shipped samples as frozen whole blood, isolated PBMCs, or DNA extracted from either of those sample types. As encoded in the germline V gene, CDR1 is MDHEN while CDR2 is SYDVKM. From V the trimming removes 9 bases and from J it removes 7 bases, while the gene matches leave 27 bases of the junction unaccounted for. From cysteine to phenylalanine, the CDR3 is 19 amino acids long. Only the CDR3 part of the read is kept: 57 bases, read in frame from the first base. The immunoSEQ Assay, a bias-controlled multiplex PCR, was used to amplify TCRbeta CDR3 regions from genomic DNA. Per the source publication's procedure: The number of nucleated cells in each sample was estimated by amplification of reference gene primers within the assay. To quantify the absolute abundance of each unique TCRbeta CDR3 rearrangement, sequence reads were collapsed and filtered. For each sample, productive Simpson clonality was calculated by taking the square root of Simpson's diversity index across productive rearrangements. This is the immuneACCESS table as TCRdb keeps it, with only in-frame sequences that have V and J called. A part of the clones is gone; compared with another copy, unresolved V genes explain less than half, and the rest is unexplained. The D gene and trimming were derived from the DNA, and the V and J assignments and clone size from that table. This sample gives 150,000 to 160,000 clones in total; about 79% of them show up just once. The ten largest clones capture around 9.8% of the sample.

The sequencing input was peripheral blood. Recombination joined TRBV28 with TRBJ1-5, and TRBD1 matches 7 of the central bases. The sequence came from a woman aged 50 to 60 with acute or convalescent COVID-19. The DNA is TGTGCCAGGGGGTCTCGAACAGGGGATTCGACCCCACGCCGCCAGCCCCAGCATTTT. Its protein product is CARGSRTGDSTPRRQPQHF.